The sequence of this T cell receptor beta chain was determined in a study of response to subunit inactivated influenza vaccine. Whole-study findings and limits: A suggestion made by the authors is that each seasonal influenza vaccination recruits few new T cells.

The germline V gene encodes CDR1 LNHNV and CDR2 YYDKDF (reference sequence). V shed 3 bases, J shed 5 bases, and the junction held 8 bases outside the gene matches. The CDR3 consists of 15 residues. TCRdb redid the calling of the RT-PCR reads with MiXCR, one entry per CDR3 protein. The sample consists of 700,000 to 800,000 distinct CDR3 sequences, around 18% of them appearing once. A word on this clonotype: Its antigen remains unknown.

The V gene is TRBV15, the J gene TRBJ2-5; 8 nucleotides match TRBD2. The sample was PBMCs from blood, taken about 5 days after vaccination. The sequence derives from a man in his fifties or sixties who received an inactivated influenza vaccine. CDR3 coding DNA: TGTGCCACCAGCAGGTCCGGGACTAGAGGCGAGACCCAGTACTTC. It yields the protein CATSRSGTRGETQYF.